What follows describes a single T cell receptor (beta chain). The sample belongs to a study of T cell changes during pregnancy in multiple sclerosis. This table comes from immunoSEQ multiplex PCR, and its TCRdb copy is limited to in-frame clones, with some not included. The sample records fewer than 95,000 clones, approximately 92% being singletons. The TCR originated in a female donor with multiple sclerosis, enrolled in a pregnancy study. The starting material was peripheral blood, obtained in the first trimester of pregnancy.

DNA for the CDR3: TGTGCCAGCAGTGAGTCGACAGGAGACCTTGGGGTGCAGTACTTC. Amino acid sequence: CASSESTGDLGVQYF. This chain uses TRBV6-1 with TRBJ2-7, with D possibly matching TRBD1 (6 bases). Germline CDR1 reads MNHNS; CDR2 reads SASEGT. The CDR3 is 15 residues long. Deletions cut 3 bases from V and 9 bases from J, with 21 bases between.